Sequencing of this T cell receptor (beta chain) was carried out in a study of blood T cell repertoires in COVID-19. Study details: The analysed material was cDNA or gDNA that came from T cells, B-cell-depleted T cells, or PBMCs.

Source study methods: Amplified reference gene primers provided the basis for estimating nucleated cell counts. TCRdb's copy holds only in-frame clones and misses some; the assay was immunoSEQ multiplex PCR. V, J and clone size reflect that table, while D and trimming were determined from the DNA. The sample holds roughly 220,000 clones, around 81% seen once. While infection was still active, Seattle patients were enrolled and then followed longitudinally. The CDR3 covers 21 residues. The V end was cut by 0 bases, the J end by 2 bases, with 26 bases between. Ten or more counts support this clone. The TCR comes from an elderly woman with COVID-19, enrolled during active disease. This chain uses TRBV23-1 with TRBJ1-5; tentatively, D is TRBD1 (6 bases). TRBV23-1 is marked as an open reading frame, function uncertain. The sequencing sample was made of peripheral blood. CDR3 bases: TGCGCCAGCAGTCAATCGTCGGTTGTAACAGGGTGCCTGTGTGGCAATCAGCCCCAGCATTTT. This codes for CASSQSSVVTGCLCGNQPQHF.